This T cell receptor beta chain was retrieved from a study of T cell changes during pregnancy in multiple sclerosis. Assay: immunoSEQ multiplex PCR; the TCRdb copy retains only in-frame clones and omits some. The sample contains 25,000 to 35,000 clones, roughly 90% of which appear only once. Sequenced here: CD8+ T cells from peripheral blood mononuclear cells, sampled in the first trimester of pregnancy. The clonotype was recovered from a female donor with multiple sclerosis, enrolled in a pregnancy study.

The CDR3 protein is CASSLAEGVAGYEQYF. The DNA for the CDR3 is TGTGCCAGCAGCTTGGCCGAAGGGGTAGCGGGCTACGAGCAGTACTTC. The V and J genes are TRBV5-8 and TRBJ2-7, with TRBD2 identical over 7 bases. CDR1 is SGHTS, CDR2 YDEGEE, per germline. Unmatched junction bases numbered 9, after V lost 0 bases and J lost 3 bases. The CDR3 runs to 16 residues.